Below, 8 T cell receptor beta chains from the same sample are listed, as sequenced in a study of blood T cell repertoires in COVID-19. Data came from immunoSEQ multiplex PCR; TCRdb stores just in-frame clones and leaves some out. The sample includes roughly 230,000 clones, approximately 89% of them seen just once. Specimen: peripheral blood. The receptors were gathered from a woman between 40 and 55 years old who had recovered from COVID-19.

The chain combines TRBV7-2 with TRBJ2-7, with D possibly TRBD1 on 6 matching bases. V was trimmed by 5 bases and J by 3 bases, leaving 14 bases between them. The CDR3 runs 14 residues. Germline-derived CDR1 and CDR2 are SGHTA and FQGNSA. CDR3 coding DNA: TGTGCCAGCAGCGAACACGGACAGAACTACGAGCAGTACTTC. This translates into CASSEHGQNYEQYF. Variable domain in full (rest from reference TRBV7-2 and TRBJ2-7): GAGVSQSPSNKVTEKGKDVELRCDPISGHTALYWYRQSLGQGLEFLIYFQGNSAPDKSGLPSDRFSAERTGGSVSTLTIQRTQQEDSAVYLCASSEHGQNYEQYFGPGTRLTVT.

V gene TRBV6-5 combines with J gene TRBJ2-1, with 9 bases lining up with TRBD2. Per germline, CDR1 MNHEY and CDR2 SVGAGI. This CDR3 has 15 residues. V was clipped by 2 bases and J by 8 bases; unmatched bases: 7. The CDR3 region is CASSYAGLASDEQFF. CDR3 sequence (DNA): TGTGCCAGCAGTTACGCGGGACTAGCATCGGATGAGCAGTTCTTC.

This rearrangement joins TRBV6-2 or TRBV6-3 to TRBJ2-2; perhaps TRBD1 as D (6 bases). Per the germline V gene, CDR1 is MNHEY and CDR2 is SVGEGT. The CDR3 contains 18 residues. Trimming took off 2 bases at V and 0 bases at J, with 16 bases between the two ends. The CDR3 here is CASSYPVLGQSNTGELFF. As DNA, the CDR3 is TGTGCCAGCAGTTACCCGGTCCTAGGACAGTCGAACACCGGGGAGCTGTTTTTT.

The gene calls are TRBV7-6 and TRBJ2-3; D is unclear. V shed 5 bases and J shed 1 base, with 13 bases lying between them. This CDR3 has 15 amino acids. Per germline, CDR1 SGHVS and CDR2 FNYEAQ. Written as DNA, the CDR3 is TGTGCCAGCAGCCTATCCGACGGAGGCACAGATACGCAGTATTTT. Encoded protein: CASSLSDGGTDTQYF.

For the CDR3, the DNA is TGTGCCACTCGTCGGGGTGGCACAGATACGCAGTATTTT. Its protein product is CATRRGGTDTQYF. The V and J genes are TRBV19 and TRBJ2-3; perhaps TRBD2 as D (5 bases). Trimming took off 10 bases at V and 1 base at J, with 12 bases between the two ends. Germline CDR1 and CDR2: LNHDA and SQIVND (reference sequence). This CDR3 has 13 amino acids.

The chain joins TRBV5-4 to TRBJ2-1, with 12 nucleotides matching TRBD2. V shed 2 bases, J shed 5 bases, and the junction held 11 bases outside the gene matches. The CDR3 covers 18 residues. Germline assignment: CDR1 SGHNT and CDR2 YYREEE (reference sequence). The DNA for the CDR3 is TGTGCCAGCAGCTTTGGACTAGCGGGGCCAAAACTCAACAATGAGCAGTTCTTC. It codes for CASSFGLAGPKLNNEQFF.

The chain links TRBV5-5 to TRBJ2-3; a possible D gene is TRBD1 (5 bases). Germline lookup yields CDR1 SGHKS and CDR2 YYEKEE (reference sequence). The CDR3 is 14 residues long. Trimming removed 1 base at V and 6 bases at J, with 12 bases between. CDR3 bases: TGTGCCAGCAGCTTGTTTCAGGGAACGGATACGCAGTATTTT. As protein: CASSLFQGTDTQYF.

V gene TRBV4-2 combines with J gene TRBJ2-2, with 10 bases aligning to TRBD1. Looked up from germline, CDR1 is LGHNA and CDR2 is YNFKEQ. The V segment lost 3 bases and the J segment 7 bases; nucleotides outside the gene matches: 11. This CDR3 is built from 17 residues. CDR3 nucleotides: TGTGCCAGCAGCCATGAGCCGGGACAGGGGTTGAGCGGGGAGCTGTTTTTT. Residues: CASSHEPGQGLSGELFF.